The sequence of this T cell receptor beta chain was determined in a study of T cell responses to AZD1222 COVID-19 vaccine listed by TCRdb under 2021. For the wider study: A total of just over 230 trial participants underwent TCR sequencing, of whom 207 had received two doses of AZD1222 and approximately 26 had received two doses of the MenACWY control vaccine. Enrollment into the trials was organized by age into subgroups of 18-55, 56-69 and 70-plus years, and those subgroups contained roughly 150, 30 and 60 TCR-sequenced participants, respectively. The study at large found these results: Because no day 14 peak-response samples were available, repertoires were characterized only after the peak T cell response. Vaccine-associated CD4 TCRs spanned the whole spike protein, with dominant responses in regions 160-218 and 743-854. The 56-69-year group was small, and its depth increase did not reach significance, likely because of low power. Reportedly, almost half of the unique spike-specific TCRs recognized epitopes lying outside the regions that are mutated in the B.1.351 and B.1.1.7 variants. Participants were mostly white British and included more females than males, and it was suggested by the authors that clonal diversity may have been underestimated. After two AZD1222 doses, spike-specific TCR breadth and depth were significantly higher than at day 0 and than in MenACWY recipients. Conclusions about previously exposed vaccinees are limited because only six or seven AZD1222 recipients were SARS-CoV-2 seropositive at baseline.

The time point label for this specimen denotes: about 28 days (+/-7) after the second vaccine dose. AZD1222 recipients with second doses at about 4 weeks or about 12 weeks were pooled, because spike-specific TCR depth and breadth did not differ between schedules. The vaccinee samples were drawn from two UK trials, COV001 and COV002, one of which was a single-blind randomized controlled phase 2/3 trial testing AZD1222 (ChAdOx1 nCoV-19) in healthy adults. Trial participant PBMC samples were collected at day 0 and day 28 after the second dose for TCRbeta chain sequencing. The CDR3 regions of human TCRbeta chains were analyzed by immunosequencing. Processing in the source paper ran as follows. Repertoire TCRs were checked for matches against a reference library of SARS-CoV-2-specific TCRs that had been generated using the MIRA antigen-specificity platform. Breadth meant the fraction of unique TCRs that were SARS-CoV-2-associated, whereas depth meant the fraction of total T cells that were SARS-CoV-2-associated. Each spike-specific TCR was assigned to its reactive spike region and to a CD4 or CD8 class using the MIRA data. Log10-transformed breadth and depth values were compared by one-way ANOVA with Sidak's multiple comparisons tests. TCRdb retrieved this table from immuneACCESS and kept in-frame rearrangements only. Not all clones are present; in checked studies, unresolved V genes account for under half, and no reason is known for the remainder. D and trimming come from the DNA, and the V and J calls and clone size come from that table. The sample table lists fewer than 100,000 clones, about 88% of them with a count of one. The ten largest clones take up approximately 15% of the sample.

CDR1 and CDR2 are drawn from the germline V gene (reference sequence): GTSNPN, SVGIG. Clipping removes 5 bases from V and 7 bases from J, with 9 as the unmatched junction base count. Including the terminal cysteine and phenylalanine, the CDR3 comprises 14 residues. The entry retains the CDR3 DNA only, 42 bases that are in frame from base 1. Remarks on this clone: Its antigen is not yet known. No base-level quality is on record; no much larger clone is a single base apart. Additional DNA sequences in this sample encode the identical CDR3.

The sequence derives from an adult who received the AZD1222 COVID-19 vaccine. The receptor chain draws on TRBV30 and TRBJ2-1, with 9 bases aligning to TRBD1. Sequencing was performed on peripheral blood, taken 28 days after the second AZD1222 dose. The DNA sequence is given as TGTGCCTGGGAAACGGACAGGGGAGAGAATGAGCAGTTCTTC. This translates into CAWETDRGENEQFF.